The T cell receptor beta chain described here comes from a study of blood T cell repertoires in COVID-19. Study context: Italy, Spain and the United States were the sources of the convalescent and acute COVID-19 samples. The cDNA or gDNA used as material had been derived from T cells, B-cell-depleted T cells, or PBMCs.

The CDR3 consists of 17 residues. In germline, CDR1 is SGHRS, CDR2 YFSETQ. Trimming left V 0 bases short and J 0 bases short, with 15 bases between. How the authors handled the data: Amplifying reference gene primers gave estimates of nucleated cell counts. Clones were read by immunoSEQ multiplex PCR, and TCRdb kept only the in-frame ones, dropping some. V, J and clone size derive from that table, while D and trimming were established from the DNA sequence. The repertoire includes hundreds of thousands of clones, about 85% of them detected once, and about 2.5% sits in the top ten. This TCR came from a man aged 18 to 35 with active or convalescent COVID-19. The V call is TRBV5-1, the J call TRBJ2-5, with D perhaps TRBD2 (7 bases). The sequenced material came from peripheral blood. The CDR3: CASSLVGGGEYQETQYF. The CDR3 bases are TGCGCCAGCAGCTTGGTTGGCGGGGGCGAGTACCAAGAGACCCAGTACTTC.